This entry lists 30 T cell receptor beta chains sequenced from one sample in a study of blood T cell repertoires in COVID-19. Sequenced by immunoSEQ multiplex PCR; TCRdb stores in-frame clones only, minus some. The table shows roughly 240,000 clones, with roughly 86% occurring only once. The specimen was PBMCs or T cells enriched from blood (not recorded which). The receptors derive from a woman in her 50s who had recovered from COVID-19.

The chain has TRBV7-9 and TRBJ2-5; TRBD1 matches 11 bases. J lost 6 bases, V lost 7 bases, and 16 bases had no gene match. CDR1 SEHNR and CDR2 FQNEAQ come from the germline V gene (reference sequence). The CDR3 consists of 17 residues. The CDR3 nucleotides are TGTGCCAGCACGCCGCCTTCCGGGACAGGGGGGAGTCAGACCCAGTACTTC. Translation gives CASTPPSGTGGSQTQYF.

This rearrangement joins TRBV3-1 (or the pseudogene TRBV3-2) to TRBJ2-1; 13 positions match TRBD2. Germline-derived CDR1 and CDR2 are LGHDT and YNNKEL (reference sequence). The CDR3 length is 14 residues. With V trimmed by 4 bases and J by 10 bases, 4 bases remained unmatched. CDR3 bases: TGTGCCAGCAGCCCCGGGACTAGCGGGATCGAGCAGTTCTTC. Protein product: CASSPGTSGIEQFF.

This chain joins TRBV5-5 and TRBJ2-5; 7 nucleotides line up with TRBD1. Unmatched junction bases numbered 8, after V lost 3 bases and J lost 3 bases. Germline values: CDR1 SGHKS, CDR2 YYEKEE (reference sequence). The CDR3 runs 15 residues. This CDR3 reads CASSSVGTAKETQYF. The DNA of the CDR3 is TGTGCCAGCAGCTCTGTTGGGACAGCCAAAGAGACCCAGTACTTC.

V usage is TRBV6-2 or TRBV6-3 and J usage is TRBJ2-3; 10 bases line up with TRBD2. CDR3 size: 15 residues. The trim removed 5 bases at V and 2 bases at J, leaving 4 bases unmatched. Germline CDR1 reads MNHEY; CDR2 reads SVGEGT. The CDR3 sequence is CASSVAGGNTDTQYF. As DNA, the CDR3 is TGTGCCAGCAGTGTAGCGGGAGGCAACACAGATACGCAGTATTTT.

The chain uses TRBV18 and TRBJ2-7; weak D call: TRBD1 (5 bases). The CDR3 contains 13 residues. Germline CDR1 and CDR2: KGHSH and LQKENI. V lost 2 bases and J 3 bases, leaving 8 bases between the germline ends. The CDR3 protein is CASSPNRFYEQYF. CDR3 in DNA: TGTGCCAGCTCACCAAACAGGTTCTACGAGCAGTACTTC.

This clone was observed a few times. The chain uses TRBV3-1 (or the pseudogene TRBV3-2) and TRBJ1-2; D remains ambiguous. The germline V gene encodes CDR1 LGHDT and CDR2 YNNKEL (reference sequence). V was cut by 6 bases and J by 7 bases, with 18 bases left in between. This CDR3 has 14 residues. The CDR3 bases are TGTGCCAGCAGGAGTGACATACCGTTTATTGGCTACACCTTC. Translated, it gives CASRSDIPFIGYTF.

The chain recombines TRBV28 with TRBJ1-2, with 12 positions matching TRBD1. Germline lookup yields CDR1 MDHEN and CDR2 SYDVKM. This CDR3 is 15 amino acids long. Trimming at V came to 5 bases and at J to 8 bases, leaving 9 bases not matched to a gene. The CDR3 DNA sequence: TGTGCCAGCAGTGCCGGGACAGGGGGCAAAGGAGGCTACACCTTC. Translation gives CASSAGTGGKGGYTF.

The chain has TRBV5-5 and TRBJ2-2; 8 nucleotides align to TRBD1. After removal of 2 bases from V and 4 bases from J, the junction contained 7 bases not matched to a gene. This CDR3 spans 16 amino acids. CDR1 is SGHKS and CDR2 is YYEKEE in the germline V gene (reference sequence). As DNA, the CDR3 is TGTGCCAGCAGCTTTGGTGTGACAGGGGTCACCGGGGAGCTGTTTTTT. Protein product: CASSFGVTGVTGELFF.

The genes are TRBV7-2 and TRBJ2-3; TRBD1 matches at 10 bases. CDR1 SGHTA and CDR2 FQGNSA come from the germline V gene. The CDR3 is made up of 19 amino acids. With V trimmed by 1 base and J by 4 bases, 14 bases remained unmatched. The CDR3 is CASSLVPATGTGVPDTQYF. The CDR3, as DNA: TGTGCCAGCAGCTTAGTCCCCGCTACTGGGACAGGGGTGCCAGATACGCAGTATTTT. The complete variable domain, with remaining parts taken from reference TRBV7-2 and TRBJ2-3, reads GAGVSQSPSNKVTEKGKDVELRCDPISGHTALYWYRQSLGQGLEFLIYFQGNSAPDKSGLPSDRFSAERTGGSVSTLTIQRTQQEDSAVYLCASSLVPATGTGVPDTQYFGPGTRLTVL.

This clone appeared a single time. The V call is TRBV19, the J call TRBJ1-5; 9 nucleotides match TRBD1. This CDR3 region has 15 residues. V was pared by 4 bases and J by 7 bases, with 8 bases of the junction left unmatched. Germline V CDR1 and CDR2: LNHDA, SQIVND (reference sequence). CDR3: CASSRDRVPGQPQHF. The CDR3 nucleotides read TGTGCCAGTAGTAGGGACAGGGTGCCCGGACAGCCCCAGCATTTT.

The V call is TRBV12-5, the J call TRBJ2-3; 9 positions agree with TRBD2. CDR1 and CDR2 (germline): LGHNT, FRNRAP. V dropped 0 bases and J dropped 5; count of bases not matched to a gene: 3. The CDR3 runs to 15 residues. The CDR3 reads CASGLVIAGVDTQYF. The CDR3 nucleotides read TGTGCTAGTGGTTTGGTAATAGCGGGAGTAGATACGCAGTATTTT.

The CDR3 protein is CASSQGGLAGGRRETQYF. CDR3 nucleotides: TGTGCCAGCAGCCAAGGAGGACTAGCGGGGGGGCGGCGAGAGACCCAGTACTTC. The chain links TRBV14 to TRBJ2-5; 15 nucleotides align to TRBD2. CDR3 length: 18 residues. CDR1 is SGHDN and CDR2 is FVKESK in the germline V gene. V dropped 1 base and J dropped 4; count of bases not matched to a gene: 7.

This chain joins TRBV15 and TRBJ2-3; TRBD2 agrees at 13 bases. The germline gives CDR1 LNHNV, CDR2 YYDKDF (reference sequence). J gave up 4 bases and V 4 bases, and 8 bases lay outside the gene matches. The CDR3 sequence is 17 residues long. The CDR3 loop is CATSMGLAGSDADTQYF. Here the CDR3 DNA reads TGTGCCACCAGCATGGGACTAGCGGGATCCGACGCAGATACGCAGTATTTT.

The rearrangement uses TRBV4-1 and TRBJ1-1; D possibly corresponds to TRBD1 (5 bases). The CDR3 covers 14 residues. The germline V and J ends were trimmed by 4 bases and 0 bases, with 9 bases remaining between them. Germline V gene sequence: CDR1 MGHRA, CDR2 YSYEKL. The CDR3 DNA reads as TGCGCCAGCAGCCGGACACCCATGAACACTGAAGCTTTCTTT. Amino acid sequence: CASSRTPMNTEAFF.

This clone was counted once. The V gene is TRBV5-4, the J gene TRBJ1-3; 7 bases line up with TRBD1. The V segment lost 3 bases and the J segment 3 bases; nucleotides outside the gene matches: 9. This CDR3 region has 16 residues. Germline CDR1 reads SGHNT; CDR2 reads YYREEE (reference sequence). CDR3 bases: TGTGCCAGCAGCTCGGGAGGGGGCTCCAGTGGAAACACCATATATTTT. Translation: CASSSGGGSSGNTIYF.

The chain is built from TRBV7-2 and TRBJ2-2; tentatively, D is TRBD2 (6 bases). There are 14 residues in the CDR3. Looked up from germline, CDR1 is SGHTA and CDR2 is FQGNSA. Trimming took 8 bases from V and 9 from J, leaving 19 bases between them. CDR3 sequence (DNA): TGTGCCAGCGGTCCCCGGGAGATGTGGAGGGAGCTGTTTTTT. The encoded protein is CASGPREMWRELFF.

This clone was recorded once. This chain connects TRBV9 to TRBJ2-5; 12 bases are shared with TRBD2. J was trimmed by 7 bases and V by 3 bases; bases with no gene match: 10. Looked up from germline, CDR1 is SGDLS and CDR2 is YYNGEE. The CDR3 totals 16 residues. The CDR3 region is CASSAESSGGAGTQYF. DNA for the CDR3: TGTGCCAGCAGCGCCGAGTCTAGCGGGGGGGCCGGGACCCAGTACTTC.

The gene calls are TRBV18 and TRBJ1-1; 8 positions match TRBD1. This CDR3 is 14 amino acids long. The J segment lost 2 bases and the V segment lost 6 bases, leaving 5 bases of the junction unmatched. In germline, CDR1 is KGHSH, CDR2 LQKENI. In DNA form, the CDR3 reads TGTGCCAGCTCGGGGGACAGGCTAAACACTGAAGCTTTCTTT. Encoded protein: CASSGDRLNTEAFF.

This chain joins TRBV4-2 and TRBJ2-7; TRBD2 matches 11 bases. The CDR3 extends over 20 amino acids. The V and J ends lost 0 bases and 2 bases, in that order; junction bases with no gene match: 15. Germline V gene sequence: CDR1 LGHNA, CDR2 YNFKEQ. The CDR3 DNA reads as TGTGCCAGCAGCCAAGATCCCAACAGGGCTAGCGGGAGGCTCCCCTACGAGCAGTACTTC. Residues: CASSQDPNRASGRLPYEQYF.

CDR3 DNA: TGTGCCAGCAGTGATGGGACAAGAAGCTCCTACGAGCAGTACTTC. Its translation: CASSDGTRSSYEQYF. The rearrangement uses TRBV6-1 and TRBJ2-7; TRBD1 might be the D (6 bases). From germline, CDR1 is MNHNS and CDR2 SASEGT. V lost 3 bases and J lost 0, with 12 bases in between. This CDR3 has 15 amino acids.

The CDR3 sequence: CASSLSPGGSYNEQFF. The CDR3 DNA is TGTGCCAGCAGCTTATCCCCGGGGGGCTCCTACAATGAGCAGTTCTTC. The chain couples TRBV7-6 to TRBJ2-1; 7 bases align to TRBD2. This CDR3 has 16 residues. Germline V gives CDR1 SGHVS, CDR2 FNYEAQ. The trim removed 2 bases at V and 0 bases at J, leaving 4 bases unmatched.

V gene TRBV28 combines with J gene TRBJ2-1; 11 bases line up with TRBD2. The ends lost 7 bases at V and 5 bases at J; junction bases unmatched: 7. The CDR3 loop spans 15 amino acids. The germline V gene encodes CDR1 MDHEN and CDR2 SYDVKM. In DNA, the CDR3 is TGTGCCAGCACCAAAGGGACTAGCGGCCACAATGAGCAGTTCTTC. Protein: CASTKGTSGHNEQFF.

The V gene is TRBV28, the J gene TRBJ1-1, with 12 bases fitting TRBD1. The germline CDR1 and CDR2 sequences are MDHEN and SYDVKM. The length of the CDR3 is 14 residues. J gave up 5 bases and V 6 bases, and 4 bases lay outside the gene matches. The CDR3 DNA reads TGTGCCAGCAGGGGGACAGGGGGCGGGACTGAAGCTTTCTTT. This encodes CASRGTGGGTEAFF.

The chain carries TRBV7-2 and TRBJ1-2, with TRBD1 matching 9 bases. CDR1 and CDR2 (germline): SGHTA, FQGNSA. The CDR3 consists of 15 residues. The V segment lost 4 bases and the J segment 6 bases; nucleotides outside the gene matches: 9. The CDR3 DNA follows: TGTGCCAGCAGCTCATACCTACAGGGGGCGCATGGCTACACCTTC. It specifies CASSSYLQGAHGYTF. The whole variable domain, filled in from reference TRBV7-2 and TRBJ1-2, reads GAGVSQSPSNKVTEKGKDVELRCDPISGHTALYWYRQSLGQGLEFLIYFQGNSAPDKSGLPSDRFSAERTGGSVSTLTIQRTQQEDSAVYLCASSSYLQGAHGYTFGSGTRLTVV.

CDR3 nucleotide sequence: TGCGCCAGCAGCCAAGATTTAGAGACAGGGCAGTCCTACGAGCAGTACTTC. Protein sequence: CASSQDLETGQSYEQYF. This sequence joins TRBV4-3 and TRBJ2-7, with 7 bases matching TRBD1. This CDR3 has 17 residues. Germline V lookup: CDR1 LGHNA, CDR2 YSLEER. V lost 0 bases, J lost 1 base, and 9 bases stayed unmatched.

A single count supports this clone. V is TRBV4-1 and J is TRBJ1-1; 7 nucleotides align to TRBD1. Germline trimming cut 0 bases from V and 6 bases from J; bases unmatched to any gene: 4. The CDR3 consists of 14 residues. CDR1 is MGHRA, CDR2 YSYEKL, per germline. The CDR3 spells CASSQDKGTAEAFF. The CDR3 DNA reads as TGCGCCAGCAGCCAAGATAAGGGGACAGCTGAAGCTTTCTTT.

V is TRBV6-5 and J is TRBJ2-5; 7 bases map to TRBD1. CDR1 is MNHEY, CDR2 SVGAGI, per germline. V lost 8 bases to trimming and J lost 5 bases; unmatched junction nucleotides: 11. This CDR3 region has 14 residues. DNA of the CDR3: TGTGCCAGCGCTCGAGGGGGCCCTAGGGAGACCCAGTACTTC. Translated, it gives CASARGGPRETQYF.

This chain connects TRBV5-1 to TRBJ1-3; D is uncertain. V lost 2 bases, J lost 0 bases, and 3 bases lay in between. Germline CDR1 SGHRS, CDR2 YFSETQ. This CDR3 region has 13 residues. CDR3 in amino acids: CASSFLSGNTIYF. The DNA of the CDR3 is TGCGCCAGCAGCTTTCTCTCTGGAAACACCATATATTTT.

The rearrangement uses TRBV4-1 and TRBJ2-2, with no clear D. Between the trimmed V and J ends, which lost 3 bases and 5 bases, there was a span of 22 bases. The CDR3 sequence is 18 residues long. In germline, CDR1 is MGHRA, CDR2 YSYEKL. CDR3 bases: TGCGCCAGCAGCCAGTCAAACCTACGGTTGATTGTAACCGGGGAGCTGTTTTTT. Translation: CASSQSNLRLIVTGELFF.

The chain carries TRBV7-9 and TRBJ2-7, with D possibly TRBD2 on 5 matching bases. Germline V gives CDR1 SEHNR, CDR2 FQNEAQ (reference sequence). V lost 1 base, J lost 5 bases, and 12 bases lay in between. CDR3 length equals 14 residues. The CDR3 loop reads CASSLGAGVNEQYF. In DNA form, the CDR3 reads TGTGCCAGCAGCTTAGGCGCGGGCGTGAACGAGCAGTACTTC.